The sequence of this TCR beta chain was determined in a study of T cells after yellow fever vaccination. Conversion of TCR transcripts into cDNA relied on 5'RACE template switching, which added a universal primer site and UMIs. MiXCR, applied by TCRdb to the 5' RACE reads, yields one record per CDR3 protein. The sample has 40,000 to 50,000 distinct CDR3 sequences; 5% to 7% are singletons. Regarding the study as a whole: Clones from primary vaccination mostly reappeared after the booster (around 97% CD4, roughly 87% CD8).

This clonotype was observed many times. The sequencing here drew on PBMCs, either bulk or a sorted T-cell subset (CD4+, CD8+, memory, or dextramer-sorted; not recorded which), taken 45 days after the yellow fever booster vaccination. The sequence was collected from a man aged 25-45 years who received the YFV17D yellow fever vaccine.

CDR3 DNA sequence: TGTGCCAGCAGTCAGGGCTATGGCTACACCTTC. As protein: CASSQGYGYTF. The chain recombines TRBV25-1 with TRBJ1-2; tentative D call: TRBD1 (5 bases). V gave up 5 bases and J gave up 4 bases, with 5 bases separating them. The CDR3 runs 11 residues. The germline V gene encodes CDR1 MGHDK and CDR2 SYGVNS.